This T cell receptor beta chain was sequenced during a study of tumor-infiltrating lymphocytes in oesophageal squamous cell carcinoma. The germline V gene encodes CDR1 MNHEY and CDR2 SVGAGI. This CDR3 has 13 amino acids. A single record per CDR3 protein comes from TCRdb applying MiXCR to the PCR reads. The table has roughly 12,000 distinct CDR3 sequences, around 51% seen once; the top ten hold roughly a quarter. The TCR comes from a male donor with esophageal squamous cell carcinoma. The J gene is TRBJ2-5, the V gene TRBV6-5; the match to TRBD2 covers 11 bases. The last part of the DNA fits TRBJ2-7 better; the J call may be wrong. What was sequenced was esophageal tumor tissue. The CDR3 sequence: CASSGLAGYEQYF. In DNA, the CDR3 is TGTGCCAGCAGTGGACTAGCGGGCTACGAGCAGTACTTC.